A selection of T cell receptor beta chains follows, all from one sample in a study of shared clonotypes between healthy human individuals. Libraries were prepared by immunoSEQ multiplex PCR; TCRdb keeps only in-frame clonotypes and omits some of them. The repertoire consists of roughly 1.5 million clones, with around 98% occurring once and the leading ten covering about 0.45%. Sequences were obtained from naive CD4+ T cells sorted from blood. The receptor source for this set is a man under 40 in good health. Both conserved end residues are part of each CDR3. Fields, in order: J gene, V gene, D gene, CDR3 protein. D genes are given only for firm matches.

TRBJ1-1,TRBV29-1,.,CSVGRTEAFF
TRBJ2-2,TRBV28,.,CASSLYRRFLSELFF
TRBJ1-1,TRBV5-1,.,CASTEVADTEAFF
TRBJ2-2,TRBV9,.,CASSVGGVGSGELFF
TRBJ1-1,TRBV29-1,.,CSVEYVQGTEAFF
TRBJ2-7,TRBV6-5,TRBD2,CASSYRLAGEQYF
TRBJ1-2,TRBV29-1,.,CSVRPGGGYTF
TRBJ1-2,TRBV7-8,.,CASTYDRSNYGYTF
TRBJ2-1,TRBV4-3,.,CASSQDPLNTLPFF
TRBJ2-1,TRBV29-1,.,CSVDEISYNEQFF
TRBJ1-2,TRBV28,.,CASRQGIHYGYTF
TRBJ2-7,TRBV5-1,.,CASTLDGTYEQYF
TRBJ2-7,TRBV20-1,.,CSARSSYEQYF
TRBJ2-5,TRBV2,.,CASSEWQGQETQYF
TRBJ2-1,TRBV6-5,.,CASRPGQPYNEQFF
TRBJ2-3,TRBV7-9,.,CASSLVLRDTDTQYF
TRBJ1-2,TRBV6-1,.,CASSDPGAYRYTF
TRBJ2-3,TRBV27,.,CASSFISGGTDTQYF
TRBJ1-3,TRBV5-4,.,CASSLGQGRNTIYF
TRBJ2-7,TRBV19,.,CASSTGLPYEQYF
TRBJ2-7,TRBV5-1,TRBD2,CASSYQRETYEQYF
TRBJ2-5,TRBV10-3,TRBD1,CAIRDSQETQYF
TRBJ2-1,TRBV11-2,TRBD2,CASSLGFLAGTNEQFF
TRBJ2-5,TRBV27,TRBD1,CASSRTTGRETQYF
TRBJ2-2,TRBV12-5,TRBD1,CASSRDRGPTGELFF
TRBJ2-1,TRBV7-9,TRBD2,CASSLGGLAGAPYNEQFF
TRBJ1-6,TRBV6-5,TRBD1,CASRPTGVNSPLHF
TRBJ1-1,TRBV28,.,CASSFPQNTEAFF
TRBJ1-5,TRBV7-8,.,CASSPADRSNQPQHF
TRBJ2-3,TRBV7-2,.,CASSLVGFADTQYF
TRBJ2-2,TRBV7-2,.,CASSSTGELFF
TRBJ2-1,TRBV5-3,TRBD2,CARSASGGNNEQFF
TRBJ2-7,TRBV6-1,.,CASRGSRGPSYEQYF
TRBJ2-5,TRBV19,.,CASRGKGGSRETQYF
TRBJ2-3,TRBV13,TRBD1,CASVRGPLTNTQYF
TRBJ1-5,TRBV28,.,CASSSGPHQPQHF
TRBJ1-3,TRBV9,.,CASSPEGLGGNTIYF
TRBJ1-2,TRBV19,TRBD1,CASREGGTGNGYTF
TRBJ2-5,TRBV7-9,.,CASSYSGLAGPQYF
TRBJ1-5,TRBV5-8,TRBD1,CASSSGQLGNQPQHF
TRBJ2-7,TRBV15,.,CATSRDLTAASYEQYF
TRBJ2-1,TRBV29-1,.,CSVEGANYNEQFF
TRBJ2-5,TRBV13,.,CASSLGQVGGKTQYF
TRBJ2-7,TRBV5-1,TRBD2,CASSPGRVSGDEQYF
TRBJ2-1,TRBV9,.,CASSVVWGPTDEQFF
TRBJ1-2,TRBV5-1,TRBD1,CASSFTPGQGYGYTF
TRBJ2-3,TRBV10-1,.,CASSELAGAKADTQYF
TRBJ2-5,TRBV5-4,TRBD2,CASSRLGLAGLQETQYF
TRBJ2-6,TRBV18,.,CASSPMGDYRSGANVLTF
TRBJ2-5,TRBV10-3,TRBD2,CAIGPPGRGETQYF
TRBJ2-5,TRBV18,TRBD2,CASSGAGTSGETQYF
TRBJ1-1,TRBV9,.,CASSVGLLMNRETEAFF
TRBJ1-5,TRBV19,TRBD1,CASSIGTGVLKPQHF